The 12 T cell receptor beta chains listed next were all sequenced from one sample in a study of tumor-infiltrating lymphocytes in localized non-small cell lung cancer. Measured with immunoSEQ multiplex PCR; TCRdb has only the in-frame clones, and not every one. Here the sample spans 23,000 or so clones, 60% to 75% being singletons. Sequenced: lung tumor tissue. The source of these receptors is a human donor with non-small cell lung cancer.

This chain connects TRBV28 to TRBJ1-4, with 9 bases fitting TRBD1. Trimming cost V 9 bases and J 0 bases; bases outside gene matches: 5. CDR3 size: 15 residues. Germline V gives CDR1 MDHEN, CDR2 SYDVKM. CDR3 nucleotides: TGTGCCAGTACAAGACAGGGGGCAACTAATGAAAAACTGTTTTTT. Protein: CASTRQGATNEKLFF.

The chain carries TRBV11-2 and TRBJ2-1, with 14 bases lining up with TRBD2. The junction had 6 bases not matched to a gene; V was cut back by 0 bases and J by 5 bases. The CDR3 is made up of 18 amino acids. Germline V lookup: CDR1 SGHAT, CDR2 FQNNGV. CDR3 DNA sequence: TGTGCCAGCAGCTTAGAACCGGGACTAGCGGGAGTCGACAATGAGCAGTTCTTC. Residues: CASSLEPGLAGVDNEQFF.

The chain uses TRBV29-1 and TRBJ2-1, with D possibly TRBD1 on 6 matching bases. Looked up from germline, CDR1 is SQVTM and CDR2 is ANQGSEA. The V gene lost 1 base and the J gene lost 7 bases, with 23 bases spanning the gap. The CDR3 totals 17 residues. CDR3 sequence reads: CSVEVGRGRGYGNEQFF. The CDR3 DNA reads as TGCAGCGTTGAAGTCGGAAGGGGCAGGGGCTACGGGAATGAGCAGTTCTTC.

V and J are TRBV5-1 and TRBJ2-3; maybe TRBD2 (5 bases). The CDR3 loop spans 16 amino acids. Trimming cost V 0 bases and J 1 base, with 12 bases left between them. Germline lookup yields CDR1 SGHRS and CDR2 YFSETQ. The CDR3 here is CASSLDLARGTDTQYF. Here the CDR3 DNA reads TGCGCCAGCAGCTTGGATCTAGCTCGGGGCACAGATACGCAGTATTTT.

This clone appeared a few times. The J gene is TRBJ1-1, the V gene TRBV6-4; D gene uncertain. Trimming removed 4 bases at V and 1 base at J, with 10 bases between. Germline V gene data show CDR1 as MRHNA and CDR2 as SNTAGT. This CDR3 spans 14 amino acids. The CDR3 loop reads CASSVDASNTEAFF. CDR3 DNA sequence: TGTGCCAGCAGTGTCGATGCCTCGAACACTGAAGCTTTCTTT.

This clone has just one count. The CDR3 DNA reads TGTGCCAGCAGCTACTCTGGAAACACCATATATTTT. It translates to CASSYSGNTIYF. V usage is TRBV7-9 and J usage is TRBJ1-3; D remains unclear. Trimming removed 4 bases at V and 0 bases at J, with 1 base between. The CDR3 runs 12 residues. Germline V lookup: CDR1 SEHNR, CDR2 FQNEAQ (reference sequence).

V is TRBV7-9 and J is TRBJ2-4; 7 bases are a match to TRBD1. Germline V lookup: CDR1 SEHNR, CDR2 FQNEAQ (reference sequence). This CDR3 has 16 residues. The ends lost 5 bases at V and 0 bases at J; junction bases unmatched: 7. CDR3 nucleotides: TGTGCCAGCAGCCGAGACGGGACAGTAGCCAAAAACATTCAGTACTTC. It specifies CASSRDGTVAKNIQYF.

The CDR3 reads CASSQASSGIYNEQFF. The CDR3 coding sequence is TGTGCCAGCAGCCAAGCGTCTAGCGGGATTTACAATGAGCAGTTCTTC. J is TRBJ2-1 and V is TRBV4-2; 9 bases fit TRBD2. Trimming took 1 base from V and 4 from J; bases not matched to a gene: 5. The CDR3 consists of 16 residues. Germline V gene sequence: CDR1 LGHNA, CDR2 YNFKEQ.

The table lists this clone with a few counts. The chain uses TRBV19 and TRBJ1-1; 9 bases align to TRBD1. Germline lookup yields CDR1 LNHDA and CDR2 SQIVND (reference sequence). Losses at the gene ends were 5 bases for V and 7 bases for J; bases not matched to a gene: 5. This CDR3 is 13 amino acids long. In DNA form, the CDR3 reads TGTGCCAGTAGTCCCCGGACAGGGGATGAAGCTTTCTTT. Translated: CASSPRTGDEAFF.

This clone turned up a few times. The chain uses TRBV10-3 and TRBJ2-5; tentatively, D is TRBD1 or TRBD2 (5 bases each). V shed 6 bases and J shed 5 bases, with 10 bases lying between them. The CDR3 loop spans 12 amino acids. CDR1 is ENHRY, CDR2 SYGVKD, per germline. CDR3 bases: TGTGCCATCAGAACAAGGGACGAGACCCAGTACTTC. It specifies CAIRTRDETQYF.

This clone appeared a single time. The J gene is TRBJ1-5, the V gene TRBV6-1, with D unclear. Germline lookup yields CDR1 MNHNS and CDR2 SASEGT. V lost 4 bases and J lost 7, with 23 bases in between. This CDR3 spans 17 amino acids. CDR3 in DNA: TGTGCCAGCAGTGTCCCCCCTCCCCCGGGTAGAGCCCAGCCCCAGCATTTT. This sequence encodes CASSVPPPPGRAQPQHF.

The rearrangement joins TRBV2 to TRBJ2-2; 9 bases line up with TRBD2. V gave up 6 bases and J gave up 6 bases; unmatched junction bases: 8. Germline assignment: CDR1 SNHLY and CDR2 FYNNEI. The CDR3 is 15 residues long. The DNA for the CDR3 is TGTGCCAGCAGCGCTAGCGGGATGGGGTCCGGGGAGCTGTTTTTT. Its translation: CASSASGMGSGELFF.